This T cell receptor beta chain was profiled in a study of identical twins. Study results and limitations: Excess sharing by twins proved weaker in beta out-of-frame sequences. Models underestimated TCR alpha sharing (out-of-frame) in monozygotic twins.

This CDR3 has 13 residues. Germline V gene data show CDR1 as SQVTM and CDR2 as ANQGSEA. V lost 2 bases to trimming and J lost 3 bases, with 10 bases between them. Everyone who donated was a healthy Caucasian. Unique molecular identifiers were present on the cDNA, which also gained a universal primer site by template switching. TCRdb passed the 5' RACE reads through MiXCR, listing each CDR3 protein once. The data contain some 630,000 distinct CDR3 sequences, less than 9% of them singletons. This clonotype turned up a few times. What it recognizes is unknown. This sample also appeared in a second study, on yellow fever vaccine responses in identical twins.

The clonotype comes from a woman between 18 and 30 years old in good health. What was sequenced was PBMCs. The V gene is TRBV29-1, the J gene TRBJ1-1; D call uncertain. The CDR3 here is CSVERSRDTEAFF. CDR3 sequence (DNA): TGCAGCGTTGAAAGGAGTAGGGACACTGAAGCTTTCTTT. The full variable domain, in which reference TRBV29-1 and TRBJ1-1 provide the parts outside the CDR3, is SAVISQKPSRDICQRGTSLTIQCQVDSQVTMMFWYRQQPGQSLTLIATANQGSEATYESGFVIDKFPISRPNLTFSTLTVSNMSPEDSSIYLCSVERSRDTEAFFGQGTRLTVV.